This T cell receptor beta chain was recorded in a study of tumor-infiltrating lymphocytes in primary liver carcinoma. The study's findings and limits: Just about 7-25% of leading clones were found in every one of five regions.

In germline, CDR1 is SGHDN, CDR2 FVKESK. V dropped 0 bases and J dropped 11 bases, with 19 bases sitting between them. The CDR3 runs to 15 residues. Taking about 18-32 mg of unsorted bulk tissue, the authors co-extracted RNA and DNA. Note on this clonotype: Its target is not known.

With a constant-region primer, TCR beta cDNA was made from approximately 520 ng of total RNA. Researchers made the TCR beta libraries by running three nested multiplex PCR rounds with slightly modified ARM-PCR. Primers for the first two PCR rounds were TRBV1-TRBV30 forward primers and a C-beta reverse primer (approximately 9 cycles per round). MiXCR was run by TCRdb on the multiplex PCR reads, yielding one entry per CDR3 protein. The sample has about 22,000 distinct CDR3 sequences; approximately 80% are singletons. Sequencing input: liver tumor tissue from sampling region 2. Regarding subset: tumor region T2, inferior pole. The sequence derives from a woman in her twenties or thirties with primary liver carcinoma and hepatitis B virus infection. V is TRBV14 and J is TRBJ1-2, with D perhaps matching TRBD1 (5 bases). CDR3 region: CASSQDRADRRGYTF. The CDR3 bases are TGTGCCAGCAGCCAAGATCGAGCGGACCGGAGGGGTTACACCTTC. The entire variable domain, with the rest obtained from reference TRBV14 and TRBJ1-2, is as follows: EAGVTQFPSHSVIEKGQTVTLRCDPISGHDNLYWYRRVMGKEIKFLLHFVKESKQDESGMPNNRFLAERTGGTYSTLKVQPAELEDSGVYFCASSQDRADRRGYTFGSGTRLTVV.